The next 25 T cell receptor beta chains were all read from a single sample in a study of chemoradiotherapy in HPV16-positive cancers. The protocol was immunoSEQ multiplex PCR, while the TCRdb copy is restricted to in-frame clones and leaves out a portion. Of more than 10,000 clones in the sample, 77% were seen once. The specimen was collected from a patient who underwent chemoradiotherapy. These receptors originate from a human donor with HPV-associated anogenital cancer.

CDR3 DNA: TGTGCCAGCAGCTTAATTGGGACTAACTATGGCTACACCTTC. This codes for CASSLIGTNYGYTF. The chain combines TRBV7-3 with TRBJ1-2; D unclear. Trimming took 1 base from V and 0 from J, leaving 6 bases between them. The CDR3 is 14 amino acids. Germline values: CDR1 SGHTA, CDR2 FQGTGA.

V usage is TRBV11-2 and J usage is TRBJ1-4; no clear D. V lost 0 bases to trimming and J lost 10 bases, with 9 bases between them. There are 13 residues in the CDR3. Germline CDR1 and CDR2: SGHAT and FQNNGV. CDR3 amino acids: CASSLDDIGKLFF. The CDR3, as DNA: TGTGCCAGCAGCTTAGATGATATTGGAAAACTGTTTTTT.

The chain combines TRBV4-3 with TRBJ1-3, with D possibly matching TRBD1 (6 bases). Germline CDR1 LGHNA, CDR2 YSLEER. The CDR3 has 17 residues. Between the trimmed V and J ends, which lost 0 bases and 3 bases, there was a span of 15 bases. CDR3 residues: CASSQDLTGTSGNTIYF. For the CDR3, the DNA is TGCGCCAGCAGCCAAGACCTTACCGGGACAAGTGGAAACACCATATATTTT.

This clone was observed a single time. The chain links TRBV5-6 to TRBJ2-6, with TRBD2 identical over 16 bases. CDR1 and CDR2 from the germline V gene are SGHDT and YYEEEE. The V and J ends lost 3 bases and 4 bases, in that order; junction bases with no gene match: 4. This CDR3 contains 18 residues. As DNA, the CDR3 is TGTGCCAGCAGCTGGGGACTAGCGGGGGGGCTGGGGGCCAACGTCCTGACTTTC. Its translation is CASSWGLAGGLGANVLTF.

The V gene is TRBV7-9, the J gene TRBJ1-6; maybe TRBD1 (5 bases). Between the trimmed V and J ends, which lost 1 base and 7 bases, there was a span of 14 bases. Germline-derived CDR1 and CDR2 are SEHNR and FQNEAQ (reference sequence). The CDR3 spans 16 residues. CDR3 sequence: CASSLGHPGKNSPLHF. Written as DNA, the CDR3 is TGTGCCAGCAGCTTAGGGCACCCAGGGAAAAATTCACCCCTCCACTTT.

J is TRBJ2-2 and V is TRBV2; 10 bases fit TRBD1. The CDR3 extends over 15 amino acids. V dropped 4 bases and J dropped 8; count of bases not matched to a gene: 7. Germline assignment: CDR1 SNHLY and CDR2 FYNNEI. CDR3 region: CASSGGQGSAGELFF. The DNA for the CDR3 is TGTGCCAGCAGTGGGGGACAGGGGTCGGCGGGGGAGCTGTTTTTT.

This chain uses TRBV13 with TRBJ2-3; D may be TRBD2 (7 bases). This CDR3 is 12 amino acids long. V shed 10 bases and J shed 1 base, with 9 bases lying between them. Germline V CDR1 and CDR2: PRHDT, FYEKMQ (reference sequence). DNA of the CDR3: TGTGCCACGGGGGGCCGCACAGATACGCAGTATTTT. Translated, it gives CATGGRTDTQYF.

This clone was observed a few times. V is TRBV23-1 and J is TRBJ1-1; 8 bases are a match to TRBD1. TRBV23-1 counts as an open reading frame of uncertain function. V shed 7 bases, J shed 6 bases, and the junction held 10 bases outside the gene matches. The CDR3 spans 14 residues. This chain's CDR3 is CASTGQVRVPEAFF. The CDR3 nucleotides are TGCGCCAGCACGGGACAGGTAAGGGTTCCTGAAGCTTTCTTT.

This rearrangement joins TRBV27 to TRBJ1-1; no clear D gene. This CDR3 has 16 residues. Germline V gene sequence: CDR1 MNHEY, CDR2 SMNVEV (reference sequence). Trimming took 2 bases from V and 0 from J, leaving 13 bases between them. The CDR3 protein is CASSLGPMNLNTEAFF. CDR3 bases: TGTGCCAGCAGTTTAGGGCCGATGAACTTGAACACTGAAGCTTTCTTT.

V usage is TRBV5-6 and J usage is TRBJ2-3; 7 bases align to TRBD1. This CDR3 contains 16 residues. The trim removed 4 bases at V and 3 bases at J, leaving 11 bases unmatched. The germline V gene encodes CDR1 SGHDT and CDR2 YYEEEE. Written as DNA, the CDR3 is TGTGCCAGCAGCCTAGGAACGGGACAGTCAACAGATACGCAGTATTTT. It codes for CASSLGTGQSTDTQYF. Using reference TRBV5-6 and TRBJ2-3 for the parts outside the CDR3, the full variable domain is DAGVTQSPTHLIKTRGQQVTLRCSPKSGHDTVSWYQQALGQGPQFIFQYYEEEERQRGNFPDRFSGHQFPNYSSELNVNALLLGDSALYLCASSLGTGQSTDTQYFGPGTRLTVL.

In its sample, this clone was seen once. The V and J genes are TRBV11-3 and TRBJ2-1, with D maybe TRBD2 (6 bases). Trimming took off 3 bases at V and 8 bases at J, with 17 bases between the two ends. Germline V gives CDR1 SGHNT, CDR2 YENEEA. The CDR3 consists of 15 residues. The CDR3 DNA reads as TGTGCCAGCAGCTTGGGGGACTCGCCTTGGGATGAGCAGTTCTTC. This encodes CASSLGDSPWDEQFF.

The CDR3 sequence is CASSQKRIDRAASSPLHF. CDR3 in DNA: TGTGCCAGCAGCCAGAAAAGAATTGACAGGGCGGCGTCCTCACCCCTCCACTTT. The genes are TRBV7-8 and TRBJ1-6, with 7 bases matching TRBD1. The CDR3 is 18 amino acids. Germline V gene data show CDR1 as SGHVS and CDR2 as FQNEAQ. Trimming took 5 bases from V and 10 from J; bases not matched to a gene: 20.

This chain connects TRBV7-9 to TRBJ2-7, with 13 positions matching TRBD2. The CDR3 sequence is 17 residues long. Looked up from germline, CDR1 is SEHNR and CDR2 is FQNEAQ (reference sequence). The V segment lost 2 bases and the J segment 2 bases; nucleotides outside the gene matches: 6. For the CDR3, the DNA is TGTGCCAGCAGCTTATCGTTCGGGACTAGCGGGACCTACGAGCAGTACTTC. This encodes CASSLSFGTSGTYEQYF.

The rearrangement uses TRBV18 and TRBJ1-5; D perhaps matches TRBD1 (5 bases). CDR1 is KGHSH, CDR2 LQKENI, per germline. With 0 bases removed from V and 5 bases from J, the gap between germline ends came to 11 bases. The CDR3 consists of 15 residues. The CDR3 reads CASSPPAGADQPQHF. CDR3 DNA: TGTGCCAGCTCACCACCGGCCGGGGCGGATCAGCCCCAGCATTTT.

The CDR3 sequence is CASFDQGTYGYTF. DNA for the CDR3: TGTGCCAGTTTTGATCAGGGGACCTATGGCTACACCTTC. The chain recombines TRBV6-5 with TRBJ1-2, with D perhaps matching TRBD1 (6 bases). Germline CDR1 and CDR2: MNHEY and SVGAGI. The CDR3 length is 13 residues. Trimming removed 9 bases at V and 4 bases at J, with 15 bases between.

The V call is TRBV10-3, the J call TRBJ1-6, with 7 bases identical to TRBD1. The CDR3 extends over 14 amino acids. Germline CDR1 reads ENHRY; CDR2 reads SYGVKD. The ends lost 10 bases at V and 6 bases at J; junction bases unmatched: 9. The CDR3 is CATAGGDSNSPLHF. The CDR3 DNA is TGTGCCACCGCAGGGGGAGATTCTAATTCACCCCTCCACTTT.

DNA of the CDR3: TGTGCCAGTAAGATGGGGGGGCAGGATGGCTACACCTTC. Translated: CASKMGGQDGYTF. The V call is TRBV19, the J call TRBJ1-2; TRBD1 might be the D (6 bases). The CDR3 is made up of 13 amino acids. The V and J ends lost 7 bases and 6 bases respectively, with 15 bases between them. The germline CDR1 and CDR2 sequences are LNHDA and SQIVND (reference sequence). Variable domain in full (rest from reference TRBV19 and TRBJ1-2): DGGITQSPKYLFRKEGQNVTLSCEQNLNHDAMYWYRQDPGQGLRLIYYSQIVNDFQKGDIAEGYSVSREKKESFPLTVTSAQKNPTAFYLCASKMGGQDGYTFGSGTRLTVV.

V usage is TRBV19 and J usage is TRBJ1-3; D uncertain. The CDR3 is 13 amino acids. Germline V gives CDR1 LNHDA, CDR2 SQIVND (reference sequence). V lost 7 bases and J 1 base, leaving 8 bases between the germline ends. The DNA of the CDR3 is TGTGCCAGTAATCGGGGTTCTGGAAACACCATATATTTT. Protein: CASNRGSGNTIYF.

DNA for the CDR3: TGTGCCAGCAGCCAAGTCAGACAGCGAGTCACTGAAGCTTTCTTT. Translation gives CASSQVRQRVTEAFF. This chain connects TRBV4-2 to TRBJ1-1, with TRBD1 as a possible D gene (5 bases). V was clipped by 1 base and J by 4 bases, with 13 bases between them. Germline CDR1 reads LGHNA; CDR2 reads YNFKEQ. The CDR3 has 15 residues.

This chain connects TRBV5-8 to TRBJ1-1; a possible D gene is TRBD1 (5 bases). This CDR3 comprises 15 residues. Germline V gene data show CDR1 as SGHTS and CDR2 as YDEGEE. Between the trimmed V and J ends, which lost 4 bases and 6 bases, there was a span of 19 bases. The CDR3 DNA reads TGTGCCAGCAGCCAACGCGGGACCGCAAGCCCTGAAGCTTTCTTT. Translation gives CASSQRGTASPEAFF.

V is TRBV14 and J is TRBJ1-2; D is unclear. The germline V gene encodes CDR1 SGHDN and CDR2 FVKESK. V was pared by 4 bases and J by 6 bases, with 12 bases between. The CDR3 has 13 residues. The CDR3 coding sequence is TGTGCCAGCAGCCCCCAAGACCGCCATGGCTACACCTTC. Translated: CASSPQDRHGYTF.

V is TRBV30 and J is TRBJ2-5; no firm D call. This CDR3 is built from 11 residues. CDR1 GTSNPN and CDR2 SVGIG come from the germline V gene (reference sequence). V was trimmed by 5 bases and J by 5 bases, leaving 9 bases between them. The CDR3, as DNA: TGTGCCTGGTCGATGCGGGAGACCCAGTACTTC. Translation: CAWSMRETQYF.

This chain uses TRBV6-1 with TRBJ1-4, with 8 bases identical to TRBD1. The CDR3 is made up of 13 amino acids. V gave up 9 bases and J gave up 7 bases; unmatched junction bases: 7. In germline, CDR1 is MNHNS, CDR2 SASEGT. CDR3 DNA: TGTGCCAGAGAGAATGGGACAGGTGAAAAACTGTTTTTT. Residues: CARENGTGEKLFF.

The CDR3 DNA follows: TGTGCTAGTGCCCCCGACGGGGGCTATTTTCAGCCCCAGCATTTT. This sequence encodes CASAPDGGYFQPQHF. The V gene is TRBV12-5, the J gene TRBJ1-5; TRBD1 is a possible D gene (6 bases). Trimming took off 7 bases at V and 6 bases at J, with 19 bases between the two ends. This CDR3 is built from 15 residues. CDR1 is LGHNT and CDR2 is FRNRAP in the germline V gene.

This chain links TRBV2 with TRBJ1-1; no clear D gene. The CDR3 covers 12 residues. V shed 7 bases and J shed 5 bases, with 11 bases lying between them. The germline V gene has CDR1 SNHLY and CDR2 FYNNEI. The chain's CDR3 is CASNKGGTEAFF. The CDR3 DNA follows: TGTGCCAGCAACAAGGGTGGGACTGAAGCTTTCTTT.